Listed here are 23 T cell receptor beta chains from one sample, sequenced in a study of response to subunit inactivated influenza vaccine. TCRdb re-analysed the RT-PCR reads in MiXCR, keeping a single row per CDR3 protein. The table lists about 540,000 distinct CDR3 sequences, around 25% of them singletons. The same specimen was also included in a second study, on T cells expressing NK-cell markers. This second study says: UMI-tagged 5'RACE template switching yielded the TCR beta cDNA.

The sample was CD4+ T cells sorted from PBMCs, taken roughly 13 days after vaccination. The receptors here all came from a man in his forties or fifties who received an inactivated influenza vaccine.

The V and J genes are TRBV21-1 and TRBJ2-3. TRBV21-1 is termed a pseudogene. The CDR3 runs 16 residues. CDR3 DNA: TGTGCCAGCAGCAAAGTCAATCACGGGGGCACAGATACGCAGTATTTT. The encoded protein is CASSKVNHGGTDTQYF.

CDR3 residues: CASTLGVYNSPLHF. The CDR3 DNA is TGTGCCAGCACCCTCGGGGTGTATAATTCACCCCTCCACTTT. V and J are TRBV12-3 or TRBV12-4 and TRBJ1-6; D is ambiguous. V lost 7 bases to trimming and J lost 4 bases, with 11 bases between them. The length of the CDR3 is 14 residues.

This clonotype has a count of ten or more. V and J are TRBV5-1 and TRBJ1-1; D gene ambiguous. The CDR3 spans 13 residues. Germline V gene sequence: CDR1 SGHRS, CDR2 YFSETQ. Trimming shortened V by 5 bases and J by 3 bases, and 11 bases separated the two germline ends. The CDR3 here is CASRTELDTEAFF. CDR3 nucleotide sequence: TGCGCCAGCAGGACGGAGTTGGACACTGAAGCTTTCTTT.

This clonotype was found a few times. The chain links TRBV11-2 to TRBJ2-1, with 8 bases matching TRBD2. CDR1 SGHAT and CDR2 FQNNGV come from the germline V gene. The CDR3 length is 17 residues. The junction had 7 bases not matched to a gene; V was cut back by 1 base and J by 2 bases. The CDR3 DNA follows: TGTGCCAGCAGCTTAGTCCGGGGGGGATTGACCTACAATGAGCAGTTCTTC. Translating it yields CASSLVRGGLTYNEQFF.

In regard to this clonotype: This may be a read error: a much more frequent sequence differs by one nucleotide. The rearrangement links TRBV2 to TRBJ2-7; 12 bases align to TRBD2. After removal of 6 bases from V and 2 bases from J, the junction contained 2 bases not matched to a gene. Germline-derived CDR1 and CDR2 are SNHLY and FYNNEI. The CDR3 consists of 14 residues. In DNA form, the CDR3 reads TGTGCCAGCAGCCGGACTAGCGGGACCTACGAGCAGTACGTC. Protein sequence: CASSRTSGTYEQYV.

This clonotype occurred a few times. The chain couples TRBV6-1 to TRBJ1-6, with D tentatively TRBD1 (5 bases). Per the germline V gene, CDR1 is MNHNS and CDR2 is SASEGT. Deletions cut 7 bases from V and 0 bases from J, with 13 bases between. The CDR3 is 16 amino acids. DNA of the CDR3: TGTGCCAGCACGGGGACGGTGAGCTCCTATAATTCACCCCTCCACTTT. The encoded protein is CASTGTVSSYNSPLHF.

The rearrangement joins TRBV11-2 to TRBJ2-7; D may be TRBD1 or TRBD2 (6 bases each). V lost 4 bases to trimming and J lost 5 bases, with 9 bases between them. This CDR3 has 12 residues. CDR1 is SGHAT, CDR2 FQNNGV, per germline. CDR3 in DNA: TGTGCCAGCAGCTGGAGGGGGGACGAGCAGTACTTC. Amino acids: CASSWRGDEQYF.

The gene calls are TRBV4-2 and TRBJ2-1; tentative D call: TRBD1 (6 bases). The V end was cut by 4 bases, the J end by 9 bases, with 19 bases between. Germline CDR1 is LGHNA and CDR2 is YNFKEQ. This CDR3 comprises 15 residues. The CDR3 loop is CASSRLSEGVGEQFF. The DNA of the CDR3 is TGTGCCAGCAGCCGCTTGTCTGAGGGGGTTGGTGAGCAGTTCTTC.

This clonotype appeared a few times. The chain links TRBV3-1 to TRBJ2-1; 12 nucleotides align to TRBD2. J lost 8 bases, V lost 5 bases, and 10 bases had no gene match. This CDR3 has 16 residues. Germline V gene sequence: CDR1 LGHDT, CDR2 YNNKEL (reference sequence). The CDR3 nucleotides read TGTGCCAGCAGCGAGCGTTCTAGCGGGAGGGCCCATGAGCAGTTCTTC. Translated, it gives CASSERSSGRAHEQFF.

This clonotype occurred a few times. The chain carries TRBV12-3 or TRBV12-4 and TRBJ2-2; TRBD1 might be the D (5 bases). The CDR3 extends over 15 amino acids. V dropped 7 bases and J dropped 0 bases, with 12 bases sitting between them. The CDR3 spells CASTRQFANTGELFF. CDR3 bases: TGTGCCAGCACCCGACAGTTCGCGAACACCGGGGAGCTGTTTTTT.

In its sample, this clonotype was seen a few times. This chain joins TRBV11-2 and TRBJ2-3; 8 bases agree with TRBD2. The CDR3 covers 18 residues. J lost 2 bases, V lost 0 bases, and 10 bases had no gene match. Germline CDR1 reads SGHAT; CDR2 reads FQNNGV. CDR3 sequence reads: CASSLEAPRAGDTDTQYF. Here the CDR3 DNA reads TGTGCCAGCAGCTTAGAGGCCCCTCGAGCGGGAGACACAGATACGCAGTATTTT.

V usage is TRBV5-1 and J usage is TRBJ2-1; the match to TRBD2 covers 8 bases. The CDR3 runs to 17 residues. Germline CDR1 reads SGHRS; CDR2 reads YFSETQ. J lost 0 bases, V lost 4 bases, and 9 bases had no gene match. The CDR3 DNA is TGCGCCAGCAGCGGTGCGTGGGCGGGGGGCTCCTACAATGAGCAGTTCTTC. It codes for CASSGAWAGGSYNEQFF. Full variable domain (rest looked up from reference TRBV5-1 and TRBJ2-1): KAGVTQTPRYLIKTRGQQVTLSCSPISGHRSVSWYQQTPGQGLQFLFEYFSETQRNKGNFPGRFSGRQFSNSRSEMNVSTLELGDSALYLCASSGAWAGGSYNEQFFGPGTRLTVL.

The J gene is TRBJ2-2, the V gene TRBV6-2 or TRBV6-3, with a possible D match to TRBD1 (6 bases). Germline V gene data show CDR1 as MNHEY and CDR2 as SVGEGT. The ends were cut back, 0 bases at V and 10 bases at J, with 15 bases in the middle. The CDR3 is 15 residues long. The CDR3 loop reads CASSYSLDSSLELFF. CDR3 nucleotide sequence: TGTGCCAGCAGTTACTCTCTGGACAGCTCGTTGGAGCTGTTTTTT.

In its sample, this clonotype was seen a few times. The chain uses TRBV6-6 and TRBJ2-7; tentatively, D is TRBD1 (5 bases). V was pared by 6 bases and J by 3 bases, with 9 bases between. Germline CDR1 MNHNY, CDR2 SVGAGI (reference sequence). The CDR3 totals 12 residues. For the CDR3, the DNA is TGTGCCAGCAGGGAACAGGTCTACGAGCAGTACTTC. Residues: CASREQVYEQYF.

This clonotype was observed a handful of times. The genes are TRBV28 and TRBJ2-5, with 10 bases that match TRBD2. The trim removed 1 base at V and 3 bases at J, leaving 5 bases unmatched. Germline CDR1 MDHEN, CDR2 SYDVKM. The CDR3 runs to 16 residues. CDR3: CASSLYLAGAEETQYF. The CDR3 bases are TGTGCCAGCAGTTTATACCTAGCGGGAGCGGAAGAGACCCAGTACTTC.

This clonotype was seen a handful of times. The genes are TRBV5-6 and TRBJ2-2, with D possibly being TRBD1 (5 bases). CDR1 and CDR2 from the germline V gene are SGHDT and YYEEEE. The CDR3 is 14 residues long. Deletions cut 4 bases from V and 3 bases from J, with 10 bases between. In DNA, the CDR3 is TGTGCCAGCAGCCACGACAGATACACCGGGGAGCTGTTTTTT. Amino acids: CASSHDRYTGELFF.

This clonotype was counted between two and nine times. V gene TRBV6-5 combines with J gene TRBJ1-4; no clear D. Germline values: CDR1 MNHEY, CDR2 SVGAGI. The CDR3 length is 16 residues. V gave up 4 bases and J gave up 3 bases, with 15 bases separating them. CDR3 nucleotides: TGTGCCAGCAGTTCCCACGTTACGGGGTCTAATGAAAAACTGTTTTTT. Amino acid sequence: CASSSHVTGSNEKLFF.

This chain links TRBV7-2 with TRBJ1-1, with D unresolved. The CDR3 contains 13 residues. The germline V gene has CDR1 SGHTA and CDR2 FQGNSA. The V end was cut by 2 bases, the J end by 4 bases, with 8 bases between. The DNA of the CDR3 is TGTGCCAGCAGCTTAATGACAACCACTGAAGCTTTCTTT. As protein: CASSLMTTTEAFF. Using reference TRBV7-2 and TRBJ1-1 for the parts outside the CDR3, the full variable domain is GAGVSQSPSNKVTEKGKDVELRCDPISGHTALYWYRQSLGQGLEFLIYFQGNSAPDKSGLPSDRFSAERTGGSVSTLTIQRTQQEDSAVYLCASSLMTTTEAFFGQGTRLTVV.

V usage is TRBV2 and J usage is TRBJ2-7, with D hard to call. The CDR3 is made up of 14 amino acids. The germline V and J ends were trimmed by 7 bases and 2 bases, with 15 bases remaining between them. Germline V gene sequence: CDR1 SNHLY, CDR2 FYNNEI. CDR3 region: CASTEDGRPYEQYF. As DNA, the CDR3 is TGTGCCAGCACCGAGGACGGGCGCCCCTACGAGCAGTACTTC.

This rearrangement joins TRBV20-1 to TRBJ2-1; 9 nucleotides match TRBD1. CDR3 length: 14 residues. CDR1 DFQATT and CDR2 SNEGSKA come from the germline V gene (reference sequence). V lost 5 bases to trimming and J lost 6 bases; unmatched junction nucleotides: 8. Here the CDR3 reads CSADPRTGVNEQFF. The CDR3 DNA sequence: TGCAGTGCTGACCCCCGGACAGGGGTCAATGAGCAGTTCTTC.

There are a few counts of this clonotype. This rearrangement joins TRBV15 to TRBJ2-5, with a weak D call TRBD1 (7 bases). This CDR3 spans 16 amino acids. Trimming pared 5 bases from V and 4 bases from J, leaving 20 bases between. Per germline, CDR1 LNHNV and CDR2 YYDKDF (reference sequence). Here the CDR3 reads CATSGGGGAHRETQYF. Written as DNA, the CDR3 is TGTGCCACCAGCGGTGGAGGGGGCGCCCATAGAGAGACCCAGTACTTC.

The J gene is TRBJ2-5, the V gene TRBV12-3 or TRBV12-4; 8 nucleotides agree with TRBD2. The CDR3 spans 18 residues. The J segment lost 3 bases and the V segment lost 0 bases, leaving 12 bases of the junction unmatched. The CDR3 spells CASSLARASGSTKETQYF. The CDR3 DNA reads TGTGCCAGCAGTTTAGCGCGTGCTAGCGGGTCGACAAAAGAGACCCAGTACTTC.

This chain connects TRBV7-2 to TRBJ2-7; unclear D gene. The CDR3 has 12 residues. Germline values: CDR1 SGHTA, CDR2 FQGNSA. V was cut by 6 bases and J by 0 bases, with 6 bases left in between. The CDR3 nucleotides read TGTGCCAGCAGTATTATCTCCTACGAGCAGTACTTC. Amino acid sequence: CASSIISYEQYF.